The 2 T cell receptor beta chains presented below share a single source sample, sequenced in a study of memory CD4+ T cells and cytomegalovirus serostatus. Here immunoSEQ multiplex PCR was the method, and the copy in TCRdb shows in-frame clones only, minus some. The profile shows tens of thousands of clones, over 60% of them singletons. The sort gate was single viable CD3+CD4+CD8-CD45RO+ cells for memory CD4+ T cells. Material: memory CD4+ T cells from blood. The origin of the receptors is an adult in good health and CMV-seronegative.

The genes are TRBV5-8 and TRBJ1-2, with D perhaps TRBD1 (6 bases). Germline V gives CDR1 SGHTS, CDR2 YDEGEE. V was clipped by 6 bases and J by 7 bases, with 16 bases between them. This CDR3 spans 13 amino acids. The CDR3, as DNA: TGTGCCAGCACCATCAGGGGTAGGCTTGGCTACACCTTC. As protein: CASTIRGRLGYTF.

This chain joins TRBV5-1 and TRBJ2-4, with D unclear. CDR3 length: 13 amino acids. V shed 0 bases and J shed 5 bases, with 6 bases lying between them. Germline V gene data show CDR1 as SGHRS and CDR2 as YFSETQ. The CDR3 loop reads CASSLDSQNIQYF. Here the CDR3 DNA reads TGCGCCAGCAGCTTGGACAGCCAAAACATTCAGTACTTC. The full variable domain, its missing parts supplied by reference TRBV5-1 and TRBJ2-4, is KAGVTQTPRYLIKTRGQQVTLSCSPISGHRSVSWYQQTPGQGLQFLFEYFSETQRNKGNFPGRFSGRQFSNSRSEMNVSTLELGDSALYLCASSLDSQNIQYFGAGTRLSVL.